This T cell receptor beta chain was identified during a study of T cells after posttransplantation cyclophosphamide. In this sample, this clone turned up many times. The antigen is unknown. On the day of bone marrow donation, the related graft donor provided peripheral blood. TCRdb's copy holds only in-frame clones and misses some; the assay was immunoSEQ multiplex PCR. The sample is made up of 37,000 or so clones, none counted only once. Study-wide points: Later blood repertoires were often dominated by clones from the donor CD8+ memory compartment. Recipient CMV seropositivity and CMV reactivation strongly tracked TRB clonality. Skin or GI-infiltrating T cells shared few TRB sequences with blood.

Material for sequencing was PBMCs. The receptor's source is a man aged 25-45 years in good health and a related stem cell transplant donor.

Here the CDR3 reads CASSLAGPGNTIYF. The CDR3 DNA follows: TGTGCCAGCAGCTTGGCAGGGCCCGGAAACACCATATATTTT. This rearrangement joins TRBV5-6 to TRBJ1-3; D is perhaps TRBD1 (5 bases). Germline values: CDR1 SGHDT, CDR2 YYEEEE. The CDR3 is made up of 14 amino acids. The ends were cut back, 0 bases at V and 4 bases at J, with 8 bases in the middle.